This T cell receptor (beta chain) was found in a study of T cell repertoires in aging, cancer and after chemotherapy. Peripheral blood genomic DNA, not sorted cells or RNA, was the template. Germline CDR1 reads MNHNS; CDR2 reads SASEGT. This CDR3 is 12 amino acids long. V shed 10 bases and J shed 3 bases, with 13 bases lying between them. TRB rearrangements spanning V, D and J were amplified using mixed TRB-A/B primers. TCRdb independently ran MiXCR on the multiplex PCR reads; one entry per CDR3 protein. This repertoire shows approximately 5,000 distinct CDR3 sequences, under 50% found once; its top ten account for roughly 45%. To note about this clonotype: With a much larger clone just one base away, this may be a read error.

J is TRBJ2-7 and V is TRBV6-1; possibly TRBD1 for D (7 bases). Specimen: blood. This TCR derives from a human donor with a blood cancer. The CDR3 sequence: CAICGTDYEQYV. The CDR3 DNA sequence: TGTGCCATCTGCGGGACAGACTACGAGCAGTACGTC.